The source of this T cell receptor beta chain is a study of T cells in Graves' hyperthyroidism and ophthalmopathy. Study at large: Peripheral blood was collected at initial diagnosis, before any treatment. Study results and limitations: Ophthalmopathy got predicted by the model a median roughly six months before its onset.

The CDR3 spans 15 residues. V shed 2 bases and J shed 0 bases, with 8 bases lying between them. The germline V gene has CDR1 SGHNT and CDR2 YENEEA. This clonotype was seen ten or more times. Its antigen is still unknown. Graves' hyperthyroidism without ophthalmopathy progression within 18 months was termed stable. Diagnosis rested on symptoms, serum thyroxine and TRAb, thyroid ultrasound, and orbital computed tomography. What was amplified from RNA transcripts were TCR beta CDR3 regions. An initial round of RT-PCR targeting the TCR CDR3 relied on the HTBI primer set. TCRdb reprocessed the multiplex PCR reads via MiXCR and lists one record per CDR3 protein. This repertoire shows around 350,000 distinct CDR3 sequences, 20% to 30% found once; its top ten account for around 70%.

This receptor was identified in a man aged 50 to 60 with Graves' hyperthyroidism. Sequencing used blood. The chain couples TRBV11-3 to TRBJ2-1; tentatively, D is TRBD2 (6 bases). The DNA of the CDR3 is TGTGCCAGCAGCTTAATCGGGAGCTCCTACAATGAGCAGTTCTTC. Amino acids: CASSLIGSSYNEQFF.